This TCR beta chain came from a study of T cells after yellow fever vaccination. Study context: Fractions of limited cellularity were prepared by means of SMART-Seq v4 Ultra Low Input.

For this clonotype: Antigen: not known.

TCRdb passed the 5' RACE reads through MiXCR, listing each CDR3 protein once. Of roughly 240,000 distinct CDR3 sequences detected, about 7% appear once; the ten largest clones hold roughly 1%. Study-wide results and limits: Post-booster repertoires again held most primary-vaccination clones (just under 97% CD4, about 90% CD8). The appearance of a small share of clonotypes in both CD4 and CD8 compartments was observed. The secondary response was weaker, and its peak arrived faster, on day 5 versus 15.

Germline V lookup: CDR1 LNHDA, CDR2 SQIVND (reference sequence). The CDR3 contains 17 residues. Germline trimming cut 7 bases from V and 4 bases from J; bases unmatched to any gene: 10. Sample: CD4+ T cells sorted from PBMCs, taken on the day of the yellow fever booster vaccination. The chain combines TRBV19 with TRBJ2-6; 10 bases are a match to TRBD1. The source is a young man who received the YFV17D yellow fever vaccine. The CDR3 coding sequence is TGTGCCAGTACTCCCGACAGGGGGCTCGTCGGGGCCAACGTCCTGACTTTC. Translated, it gives CASTPDRGLVGANVLTF.